This T cell receptor (beta chain) was profiled in a study of T cells in Graves' hyperthyroidism and ophthalmopathy. Study context: Peripheral blood was collected at initial diagnosis, before any treatment.

The germline V and J ends were trimmed by 5 bases and 5 bases, with 18 bases remaining between them. The CDR3 is 15 amino acids. The V gene's germline CDR1 is LNHDA and CDR2 SQIVND (reference sequence). The authors obtained PBMCs from 10 ml of fresh peripheral blood. RNA transcripts served as the template for amplifying TCR beta CDR3 regions. Carried out on the TCR CDR3, a first-round RT-PCR used the HTBI primer set. TCRdb re-called the multiplex PCR reads through MiXCR, storing one row per CDR3 protein. This table has about 600,000 distinct CDR3 sequences, about 16% appearing once. This clonotype has a handful of counts.

The specimen sequenced was blood. The TCR was taken from a woman between 35 and 50 years old with Graves' ophthalmopathy. The chain couples TRBV19 to TRBJ1-1; the D is unclear. CDR3 sequence (DNA): TGTGCCAGTAGTCCCCGGGGAGAAGGGAAGACTGAAGCTTTCTTT. Translating gives CASSPRGEGKTEAFF.